Following are 5 T cell receptor beta chains from one sample sequenced in a study of cytomegalovirus exposure and HLA in healthy donors. In the PCR, 60 Vbeta and 13 Jbeta primers were used. Only in-frame clones appear in the TCRdb table, and some are missing; sequencing was by immunoSEQ multiplex PCR. This table holds 150,000 to 200,000 clones, roughly 80% found once. The sample consisted of PBMCs. These receptors were taken from a male donor in good health and CMV-seronegative.

This clone came up a few times. The chain is built from TRBV2 and TRBJ2-6; 8 bases agree with TRBD1. The CDR3 sequence is 23 residues long. Germline CDR1 SNHLY, CDR2 FYNNEI. The J segment lost 0 bases and the V segment lost 3 bases, leaving 22 bases of the junction unmatched. The CDR3 loop is CASSERTGFENRIYDSGANVLTF. CDR3 nucleotides: TGTGCCAGCAGTGAGAGGACAGGGTTCGAAAACCGAATCTACGACTCTGGGGCCAACGTCCTGACTTTC.

This CDR3 is CASSSRTGYEQYF. The CDR3 region has the DNA TGTGCCAGCAGCTCGCGGACAGGGTACGAGCAGTACTTC. The J gene is TRBJ2-7, the V gene TRBV7-6; 8 positions match TRBD1. The CDR3 totals 13 residues. V was clipped by 4 bases and J by 4 bases; unmatched bases: 3. The germline V gene encodes CDR1 SGHVS and CDR2 FNYEAQ. The entire variable domain, with the rest obtained from reference TRBV7-6 and TRBJ2-7, is as follows: GAGVSQSPRYKVTKRGQDVALRCDPISGHVSLYWYRQALGQGPEFLTYFNYEAQQDKSGLPNDRFSAERPEGSISTLTIQRTEQRDSAMYRCASSSRTGYEQYFGPGTRLTVT.

Written as DNA, the CDR3 is TGTGCCAGCAGCTTGACAGGGAGCTCCTACGAGCAGTACTTC. Translation: CASSLTGSSYEQYF. The V gene is TRBV5-6, the J gene TRBJ2-7, with D tentatively TRBD1 (6 bases). Looked up from germline, CDR1 is SGHDT and CDR2 is YYEEEE. Trimming removed 1 base at V and 0 bases at J, with 8 bases between. The CDR3 totals 14 residues. The full variable domain, completed using reference TRBV5-6 and TRBJ2-7, is DAGVTQSPTHLIKTRGQQVTLRCSPKSGHDTVSWYQQALGQGPQFIFQYYEEEERQRGNFPDRFSGHQFPNYSSELNVNALLLGDSALYLCASSLTGSSYEQYFGPGTRLTVT.

The rearrangement uses TRBV9 and TRBJ2-7, with D hard to call. The germline V gene has CDR1 SGDLS and CDR2 YYNGEE. V lost 0 bases and J lost 2, with 15 bases in between. The CDR3 contains 16 residues. CDR3 loop: CASSVGSGSRAYEQYF. The CDR3 DNA reads as TGTGCCAGCAGCGTAGGTTCCGGGTCCCGAGCCTACGAGCAGTACTTC.

The rearrangement links TRBV10-2 to TRBJ1-1; D is unresolved. Germline assignment: CDR1 WSHSY and CDR2 SAAADI. Trimming took 2 bases from V and 0 from J, leaving 7 bases between them. This CDR3 spans 14 amino acids. The CDR3 spells CASSERRLNTEAFF. The CDR3 DNA follows: TGCGCCAGCAGTGAGAGGAGATTGAACACTGAAGCTTTCTTT.